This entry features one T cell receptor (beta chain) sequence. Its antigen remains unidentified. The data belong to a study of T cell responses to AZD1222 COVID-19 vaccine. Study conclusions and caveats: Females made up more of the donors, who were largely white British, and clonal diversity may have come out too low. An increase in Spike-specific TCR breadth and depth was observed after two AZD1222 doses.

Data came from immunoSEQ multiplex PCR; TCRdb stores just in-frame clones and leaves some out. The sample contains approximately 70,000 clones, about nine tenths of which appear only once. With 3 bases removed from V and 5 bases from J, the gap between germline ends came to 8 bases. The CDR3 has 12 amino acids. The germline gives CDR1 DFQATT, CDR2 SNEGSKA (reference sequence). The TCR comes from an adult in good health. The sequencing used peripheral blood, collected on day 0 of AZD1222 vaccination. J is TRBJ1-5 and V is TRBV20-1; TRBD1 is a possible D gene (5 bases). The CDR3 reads CSASRGDQPQHF. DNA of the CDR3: TGCAGTGCTAGTCGGGGGGATCAGCCCCAGCATTTT.